The 23 T cell receptor beta chains presented below share a single source sample, sequenced in a study of blood T cell repertoires in COVID-19. The repertoire was sequenced with immunoSEQ multiplex PCR; TCRdb's copy has only in-frame clones and lacks some. The sample has hundreds of thousands of clones, 82% seen once. Input material: peripheral blood. The origin of the receptors is a woman over 75 with acute or convalescent COVID-19.

The genes are TRBV4-1 and TRBJ2-7, with 11 bases that match TRBD2. After removal of 4 bases from V and 4 bases from J, the junction contained 9 bases not matched to a gene. CDR1 is MGHRA and CDR2 is YSYEKL in the germline V gene. The CDR3 sequence is 16 residues long. CDR3 nucleotides: TGCGCCAGCAGCCCCCGATTAGCGGGGGGGCAGTACGAGCAGTACTTC. Translation: CASSPRLAGGQYEQYF.

The chain is built from TRBV19 and TRBJ1-3, with D maybe TRBD1 (6 bases). This CDR3 has 14 residues. Germline lookup yields CDR1 LNHDA and CDR2 SQIVND (reference sequence). Trimming shortened V by 3 bases and J by 3 bases, and 9 bases separated the two germline ends. This CDR3 reads CASSMWTDGNTIYF. CDR3 nucleotide sequence: TGTGCCAGTAGTATGTGGACAGATGGAAACACCATATATTTT. The whole variable domain, remainder taken from reference TRBV19 and TRBJ1-3, is DGGITQSPKYLFRKEGQNVTLSCEQNLNHDAMYWYRQDPGQGLRLIYYSQIVNDFQKGDIAEGYSVSREKKESFPLTVTSAQKNPTAFYLCASSMWTDGNTIYFGEGSWLTVV.

The chain joins TRBV18 to TRBJ1-5; D gene ambiguous. This CDR3 is 15 amino acids long. The V gene lost 3 bases and the J gene lost 2 bases, with 11 bases spanning the gap. The germline gives CDR1 KGHSH, CDR2 LQKENI. CDR3 DNA: TGTGCCAGCTCACCTGAACAGTGGGGCAATCAGCCCCAGCATTTT. Translating it yields CASSPEQWGNQPQHF.

The chain uses TRBV6-1 and TRBJ2-1, with 10 bases identical to TRBD2. Germline values: CDR1 MNHNS, CDR2 SASEGT. This CDR3 comprises 17 residues. V was clipped by 4 bases and J by 5 bases; unmatched bases: 11. CDR3 amino acids: CASSGLPRAGGNNEQFF. The CDR3, as DNA: TGTGCCAGCAGTGGTTTGCCCCGAGCGGGGGGGAACAATGAGCAGTTCTTC.

The chain recombines TRBV6-1 with TRBJ1-2; 10 bases are shared with TRBD1. Germline CDR1 is MNHNS and CDR2 is SASEGT. V lost 2 bases, J lost 5 bases, and 2 bases stayed unmatched. This CDR3 has 14 amino acids. CDR3 loop: CASSERDRGYGYTF. DNA for the CDR3: TGTGCCAGCAGTGAACGGGACAGGGGTTATGGCTACACCTTC.

V usage is TRBV5-1 and J usage is TRBJ2-7; D may be TRBD1 (5 bases). CDR3 length: 12 amino acids. CDR1 is SGHRS and CDR2 is YFSETQ in the germline V gene. V lost 4 bases and J lost 2, with 7 bases in between. The CDR3 DNA reads TGCGCCAGCAGCCGGACAACCTACGAGCAGTACTTC. Protein product: CASSRTTYEQYF.

This chain connects TRBV6-5 to TRBJ2-2; D is possibly TRBD2 (7 bases). CDR1 and CDR2 from the germline V gene are MNHEY and SVGAGI. This CDR3 is built from 13 residues. V shed 5 bases and J shed 9 bases, with 13 bases lying between them. The CDR3 protein is CASSSRGARELFF. In nucleotides, the CDR3 is TGTGCCAGCAGTAGCCGGGGGGCCCGGGAGCTGTTTTTT.

The chain has TRBV6-5 and TRBJ1-6; 11 bases fit TRBD1. The J segment lost 9 bases and the V segment lost 11 bases, leaving 6 bases of the junction unmatched. The CDR3 has 13 residues. Germline loops: CDR1 MNHEY, CDR2 SVGAGI. The CDR3 reads CAGGQGASSPLHF. DNA for the CDR3: TGTGCCGGCGGACAGGGGGCAAGTTCACCCCTCCACTTT.

V and J are TRBV6-5 and TRBJ2-7; 7 nucleotides align to TRBD1. V was clipped by 2 bases and J by 3 bases; unmatched bases: 10. The germline CDR1 and CDR2 sequences are MNHEY and SVGAGI. The CDR3 runs 16 residues. CDR3 sequence: CASSYRPQGVGYEQYF. In DNA, the CDR3 is TGTGCCAGCAGTTACCGTCCCCAGGGGGTAGGCTACGAGCAGTACTTC.

This chain connects TRBV12-3 or TRBV12-4 to TRBJ1-2; possibly TRBD1 for D (6 bases). V lost 6 bases to trimming and J lost 8 bases, with 16 bases between them. This CDR3 region has 13 residues. CDR3 sequence reads: CASSLLQGKGYTF. CDR3 DNA sequence: TGTGCCAGCAGCCTCCTACAGGGTAAGGGCTACACCTTC.

The rearrangement uses TRBV7-9 and TRBJ1-4; D is possibly TRBD1 (6 bases). CDR3 length equals 16 residues. CDR1 and CDR2 (germline): SEHNR, FQNEAQ (reference sequence). V gave up 4 bases and J gave up 6 bases, with 18 bases separating them. The CDR3 DNA reads TGTGCCAGCAGCTCCACATCCGGGACAAATTATGAAAAACTGTTTTTT. It codes for CASSSTSGTNYEKLFF.

The chain links TRBV18 to TRBJ1-2, with 7 nucleotides matching TRBD1. Germline CDR1 is KGHSH and CDR2 is LQKENI. After removal of 2 bases from V and 4 bases from J, the junction contained 4 bases not matched to a gene. The CDR3 spans 14 residues. The CDR3 loop reads CASSPTGDSYGYTF. The CDR3 DNA sequence: TGTGCCAGCTCACCAACAGGGGATAGCTATGGCTACACCTTC.

This clone was detected once. V is TRBV6-5 and J is TRBJ1-2, with a tentative D call TRBD1 (5 bases). The CDR3 spans 13 residues. Trimming shortened V by 7 bases and J by 5 bases, and 14 bases separated the two germline ends. Germline V gene lookup returns CDR1 MNHEY and CDR2 SVGAGI. This CDR3 reads CASMGGTHYGYTF. CDR3 DNA sequence: TGTGCCAGCATGGGGGGGACCCATTATGGCTACACCTTC.

The rearrangement uses TRBV19 and TRBJ2-2; 7 nucleotides line up with TRBD1. This CDR3 contains 14 residues. V lost 10 bases and J lost 0; bases outside the gene matches: 5. Germline lookup yields CDR1 LNHDA and CDR2 SQIVND (reference sequence). CDR3 bases: TGTGCCACCAGACAGGGCGCGAACACCGGGGAGCTGTTTTTT. Translating gives CATRQGANTGELFF.

The V gene is TRBV14, the J gene TRBJ2-3; the match to TRBD1 covers 9 bases. Losses at the gene ends were 2 bases for V and 2 bases for J; bases not matched to a gene: 8. CDR1 and CDR2 from the germline V gene are SGHDN and FVKESK. The CDR3 totals 17 residues. CDR3 in DNA: TGTGCCAGCAGCCAAACAGGGGGCCGATCCATCACAGATACGCAGTATTTT. Translation gives CASSQTGGRSITDTQYF.

The rearrangement joins TRBV5-1 to TRBJ1-3; D is possibly TRBD1 (5 bases). Germline CDR1 reads SGHRS; CDR2 reads YFSETQ. Trimming left V 4 bases short and J 0 bases short, with 11 bases between. The CDR3 is 15 residues long. This CDR3 is CASSQTQDSGNTIYF. The CDR3 DNA follows: TGCGCCAGCAGCCAGACACAGGACTCTGGAAACACCATATATTTT.

The V call is TRBV5-4, the J call TRBJ2-3, with TRBD2 identical over 9 bases. V was clipped by 3 bases and J by 3 bases; unmatched bases: 5. Germline values: CDR1 SGHNT, CDR2 YYREEE (reference sequence). This CDR3 is 15 amino acids long. The CDR3 DNA reads TGTGCCAGCAGCTCCGGACTAGCGCAGACAGATACGCAGTATTTT. It yields the protein CASSSGLAQTDTQYF. The full variable domain, with the rest looked up from reference TRBV5-4 and TRBJ2-3, is ETGVTQSPTHLIKTRGQQVTLRCSSQSGHNTVSWYQQALGQGPQFIFQYYREEENGRGNFPPRFSGLQFPNYSSELNVNALELDDSALYLCASSSGLAQTDTQYFGPGTRLTVL.

This chain connects TRBV18 to TRBJ1-4; TRBD1 agrees at 7 bases. Germline assignment: CDR1 KGHSH and CDR2 LQKENI. The junction had 19 bases not matched to a gene; V was cut back by 4 bases and J by 8 bases. This CDR3 has 18 amino acids. The CDR3 region has the DNA TGTGCCAGCTCACTCGGACAGGCCAGTAGTCCAGGGGAGGAAAAACTGTTTTTT. Protein: CASSLGQASSPGEEKLFF.

V gene TRBV2 combines with J gene TRBJ2-2; the D gene is possibly TRBD1 (5 bases). The CDR3 consists of 14 residues. Germline V gene data show CDR1 as SNHLY and CDR2 as FYNNEI. V dropped 7 bases and J dropped 2 bases, with 11 bases sitting between them. The CDR3 sequence: CASKFDSNTGELFF. CDR3 nucleotide sequence: TGTGCCAGCAAGTTCGACAGTAACACCGGGGAGCTGTTTTTT. Drawing the rest from reference TRBV2 and TRBJ2-2, the complete variable domain is EPEVTQTPSHQVTQMGQEVILRCVPISNHLYFYWYRQILGQKVEFLVSFYNNEISEKSEIFDDQFSVERPDGSNFTLKIRSTKLEDSAMYFCASKFDSNTGELFFGEGSRLTVL.

The gene calls are TRBV6-5 and TRBJ1-2; D is perhaps TRBD1 (6 bases). V was cut by 6 bases and J by 3 bases, with 14 bases left in between. This CDR3 contains 14 residues. CDR1 is MNHEY, CDR2 SVGAGI, per germline. In nucleotides, the CDR3 is TGTGCCAGCAGCTCCAGGACAGACTACTATGGCTACACCTTC. As protein: CASSSRTDYYGYTF.

The chain joins TRBV29-1 to TRBJ2-5; a possible D gene is TRBD1 (5 bases). The CDR3 is 15 amino acids. Trimming pared 0 bases from V and 4 bases from J, leaving 15 bases between. From germline, CDR1 is SQVTM and CDR2 ANQGSEA. The CDR3 sequence is CSVEEGNQGGETQYF. In DNA form, the CDR3 reads TGCAGCGTTGAAGAAGGGAATCAGGGTGGAGAGACCCAGTACTTC.

This clone was observed once. The chain recombines TRBV19 with TRBJ1-6; no definite D call. CDR1 LNHDA and CDR2 SQIVND come from the germline V gene (reference sequence). CDR3 length: 12 residues. Trimming shortened V by 3 bases and J by 8 bases, and 5 bases separated the two germline ends. CDR3: CASSMLDSPLHF. CDR3 sequence (DNA): TGTGCCAGTAGTATGTTAGATTCACCCCTCCACTTT.

In the case of this clone: The sample carries other DNA sequences with the same CDR3. The gene calls are TRBV7-2 and TRBJ1-1; D is unclear. The V gene's germline CDR1 is SGHTA and CDR2 FQGNSA. CDR3 length: 13 amino acids. The V and J ends lost 3 bases and 1 base respectively, with 6 bases between them. The CDR3 loop reads CASSFSENTEAFF. CDR3 DNA sequence: TGTGCCAGCAGCTTCAGTGAGAACACTGAAGCTTTCTTT.